What follows are 12 T cell receptor beta chains derived from one specimen sequenced in a study of cytomegalovirus exposure and HLA in healthy donors. The PCR ran on 60 Vbeta and 13 Jbeta primers. Measured with immunoSEQ multiplex PCR; TCRdb has only the in-frame clones, and not every one. The sample shows around 200,000 clones, 75% to 85% of them seen only once. Sequences were obtained from PBMCs. The receptors stem from a girl aged 2-10 years in good health and CMV-seropositive.

This clone is a singleton in its sample. The chain recombines TRBV11-3 with TRBJ2-5; 10 bases are a match to TRBD1. The germline V gene has CDR1 SGHNT and CDR2 YENEEA. This CDR3 is 16 amino acids long. Trimming at V came to 4 bases and at J to 5 bases, leaving 10 bases not matched to a gene. CDR3 in DNA: TGTGCCAGCAGCTCCCCGACGACAGGGGGCAGGGAGACCCAGTACTTC. Translated: CASSSPTTGGRETQYF.

This clone was detected once. The chain uses TRBV7-6 and TRBJ1-6; no definite D call. The CDR3 is made up of 16 amino acids. The V gene's germline CDR1 is SGHVS and CDR2 FNYEAQ. V dropped 4 bases and J dropped 10 bases, with 20 bases sitting between them. This chain's CDR3 is CASSSLGEGGSSPLHF. The DNA of the CDR3 is TGTGCCAGCAGCTCCCTCGGGGAAGGAGGAAGCTCACCCCTCCACTTT.

The chain employs TRBV7-9 and TRBJ2-1, with 14 positions matching TRBD2. This CDR3 spans 14 amino acids. Germline CDR1 SEHNR, CDR2 FQNEAQ (reference sequence). Trimming cost V 6 bases and J 5 bases; bases outside gene matches: 0. Written as DNA, the CDR3 is TGTGCCAGCAGGACTAGCGGGAGGGACAATGAGCAGTTCTTC. Its protein product is CASRTSGRDNEQFF.

The chain couples TRBV30 to TRBJ2-7; possibly TRBD2 for D (5 bases). CDR3 length: 13 residues. The germline V gene has CDR1 GTSNPN and CDR2 SVGIG (reference sequence). With 2 bases removed from V and 3 bases from J, the gap between germline ends came to 11 bases. CDR3 loop: CAWSWGADYEQYF. The CDR3 region has the DNA TGTGCCTGGAGTTGGGGAGCCGACTACGAGCAGTACTTC.

V usage is TRBV11-3 and J usage is TRBJ2-3; TRBD2 matches at 7 bases. The CDR3 consists of 16 residues. V lost 7 bases to trimming and J lost 3 bases; unmatched junction nucleotides: 13. The germline CDR1 and CDR2 sequences are SGHNT and YENEEA. CDR3 sequence (DNA): TGTGCCAGCAATGGGGGGGAATCGCGGGGTACAGATACGCAGTATTTT. The encoded protein is CASNGGESRGTDTQYF.

The chain carries TRBV7-2 and TRBJ2-7; 7 positions match TRBD2. The germline V gene has CDR1 SGHTA and CDR2 FQGNSA. J lost 3 bases, V lost 4 bases, and 12 bases had no gene match. The CDR3 extends over 16 amino acids. CDR3 bases: TGTGCCAGCAGCTGGGGGACCCTAGCGGCAAACTACGAGCAGTACTTC. This gives the protein CASSWGTLAANYEQYF.

The chain carries TRBV5-4 and TRBJ2-3; tentative D call: TRBD2 (7 bases). CDR3 size: 15 residues. Trimming removed 2 bases from V and 7 bases from J, with 17 bases in between. Germline assignment: CDR1 SGHNT and CDR2 YYREEE (reference sequence). CDR3 protein: CASSFEAEGGNTQYF. In DNA form, the CDR3 reads TGTGCCAGCAGCTTTGAGGCGGAGGGGGGGAATACGCAGTATTTT.

A single count supports this clone. CDR3 sequence reads: CASSLGGQGRPNEQFF. CDR3 DNA sequence: TGCGCCAGCAGCTTGGGGGGACAGGGTAGACCCAATGAGCAGTTCTTC. The rearrangement links TRBV5-1 to TRBJ2-1; 9 nucleotides agree with TRBD1. Per germline, CDR1 SGHRS and CDR2 YFSETQ. The CDR3 is 16 residues long. V trimming: 0 bases; J trimming: 6 bases; junction bases outside the gene matches: 7.

The chain is built from TRBV9 and TRBJ2-2; 12 bases fit TRBD2. CDR1 and CDR2 (germline): SGDLS, YYNGEE. V lost 0 bases and J lost 6; bases outside the gene matches: 0. The CDR3 consists of 15 residues. CDR3 in amino acids: CASSVASGRAGELFF. The CDR3, as DNA: TGTGCCAGCAGCGTAGCTAGCGGGAGGGCCGGGGAGCTGTTTTTT.

This chain's CDR3 is CASSLGGQYTGELFF. The CDR3 coding sequence is TGTGCCAGCAGCTTAGGAGGACAGTACACCGGGGAGCTGTTTTTT. The chain combines TRBV7-2 with TRBJ2-2, with D tentatively TRBD1 (6 bases). CDR3 length: 15 residues. Germline values: CDR1 SGHTA, CDR2 FQGNSA. V was cut by 1 base and J by 3 bases, with 9 bases left in between.

The chain recombines TRBV11-2 with TRBJ2-7; the match to TRBD2 covers 9 bases. The CDR3 spans 15 residues. V lost 4 bases to trimming and J lost 6 bases; unmatched junction nucleotides: 10. CDR1 and CDR2 from the germline V gene are SGHAT and FQNNGV. CDR3 residues: CASSSLGSGRIEQYF. DNA of the CDR3: TGTGCCAGCAGCTCCTTAGGTAGCGGGAGAATCGAGCAGTACTTC.

The chain has TRBV28 and TRBJ2-3; 9 bases align to TRBD2. Germline V gene lookup returns CDR1 MDHEN and CDR2 SYDVKM. The CDR3 contains 16 residues. V was clipped by 4 bases and J by 2 bases; unmatched bases: 7. The CDR3 loop is CASSCLGLAPTDTQYF. CDR3 sequence (DNA): TGTGCCAGCAGTTGCTTGGGACTAGCTCCCACAGATACGCAGTATTTT.